This T cell receptor beta chain was captured in a study of blood T cell repertoires in COVID-19. Study as a whole: The study drew acute and convalescent COVID-19 samples from the United States, Italy and Spain. The analysed material was cDNA or gDNA that came from T cells, B-cell-depleted T cells, or PBMCs.

Using immunoSEQ multiplex PCR, the repertoire was profiled, and TCRdb retains in-frame clones only, with some absent. The sample records some 250,000 clones, about 90% being singletons. This sequence was found in a man aged 60 to 75 who had recovered from COVID-19. Sequencing was done on a sample of peripheral blood.

CDR3 in amino acids: CASSDPIEWTGELFF. The CDR3 nucleotides read TGTGCCAGCAGTGATCCGATAGAATGGACCGGGGAGCTGTTTTTT. The chain couples TRBV6-1 to TRBJ2-2; D unresolved. This CDR3 is 15 amino acids long. The germline gives CDR1 MNHNS, CDR2 SASEGT. The V end lost 3 bases, the J end lost 5 bases, and 13 bases lay between the germline ends.